A single TCR beta chain is shown here with its context. TCRdb's table, derived via immunoSEQ multiplex PCR, lists solely in-frame clones and lacks some. This table has roughly 20,000 clones, roughly 86% appearing once. This record comes from a study of blood T cell repertoires in COVID-19. Study summary: Sites across the United States, Italy and Spain contributed samples from acute and convalescent COVID-19. Sources were T cells, B-cell-depleted T cells, or PBMCs; the material itself was cDNA or gDNA.

The CDR3 sequence is 12 residues long. Germline CDR1 and CDR2: MGHRA and YSYEKL. With 4 bases removed from V and 6 bases from J, the gap between germline ends came to 8 bases. The J gene is TRBJ2-3, the V gene TRBV4-1; no clear D gene. The clonotype was recovered from a human donor in a cohort sampled during active COVID-19. Source material: peripheral blood. The CDR3 nucleotides are TGCGCCAGCAGCCTTCTGGGCGATACGCAGTATTTT. Its protein is CASSLLGDTQYF.